Following are 17 T cell receptor beta chains from one sample sequenced in a study of technical replicates of blood from several donors. Method: immunoSEQ multiplex PCR; TCRdb's copy keeps in-frame clones and lacks some. The table lists 70,000 to 85,000 clones, 97% of them singletons. Material for sequencing was T cells isolated from PBMCs. The receptor source for this set is a human donor in good health.

The rearrangement uses TRBV5-4 and TRBJ2-3; possibly TRBD2 for D (6 bases). This CDR3 is built from 16 residues. Germline V CDR1 and CDR2: SGHNT, YYREEE (reference sequence). V shed 4 bases and J shed 2 bases, with 17 bases lying between them. This CDR3 reads CASSPPSRGFTDTQYF. The CDR3 nucleotides read TGTGCCAGCAGCCCCCCTTCGCGGGGATTCACAGATACGCAGTATTTT.

This clone came up once. The J gene is TRBJ2-1, the V gene TRBV21-1; the D call in the table, TRBD1, was not verified against the DNA. TRBV21-1 is annotated as a pseudogene. This CDR3 contains 13 residues. CDR3 sequence reads: CARRHDDDNEQFF. For the CDR3, the DNA is TGTGCCAGAAGACATGATGACGACAATGAGCAGTTCTTC.

This clone was detected once. This chain connects TRBV29-1 to TRBJ1-4, with a possible D match to TRBD1 (5 bases). This CDR3 has 13 residues. Trimming shortened V by 0 bases and J by 7 bases, and 9 bases separated the two germline ends. Germline values: CDR1 SQVTM, CDR2 ANQGSEA. The CDR3 DNA reads as TGCAGCGTTGAAGACAGGGTGTCTGAAAAACTGTTTTTT. Translated: CSVEDRVSEKLFF.

The chain is built from TRBV6-5 and TRBJ2-1, with 10 bases matching TRBD2. The CDR3 contains 15 residues. Trimming took 10 bases from V and 4 from J; bases not matched to a gene: 10. Germline V gene sequence: CDR1 MNHEY, CDR2 SVGAGI. The CDR3 nucleotides are TGTGCCACCCTATTAGCGGGAGGCTCGTACAATGAGCAGTTCTTC. The encoded protein is CATLLAGGSYNEQFF.

The chain couples TRBV5-1 to TRBJ1-1; 7 bases are a match to TRBD1. V gave up 4 bases and J gave up 6 bases; unmatched junction bases: 12. The CDR3 is 15 residues long. Germline CDR1 is SGHRS and CDR2 is YFSETQ. CDR3: CASSPGGGGNAEAFF. CDR3 nucleotide sequence: TGCGCCAGCAGCCCCGGCGGAGGGGGCAACGCTGAAGCTTTCTTT.

This chain uses TRBV5-1 with TRBJ2-5; 7 bases are shared with TRBD2. The CDR3 is made up of 14 amino acids. The V gene's germline CDR1 is SGHRS and CDR2 YFSETQ. The J segment lost 1 base and the V segment lost 4 bases, leaving 4 bases of the junction unmatched. The CDR3 nucleotides are TGCGCCAGCAGCCACGGGACTATCCAAGAGACCCAGTACTTC. Encoded protein: CASSHGTIQETQYF.

CDR3 in amino acids: CASSYRVEIYEQYF. The CDR3 DNA is TGTGCCAGCAGCTACCGGGTCGAGATCTACGAGCAGTACTTC. The J gene is TRBJ2-7, the V gene TRBV16; no firm D call. Deletions cut 5 bases from V and 3 bases from J, with 14 bases between. The CDR3 is made up of 14 amino acids. Germline CDR1 is KGHSY and CDR2 is FQNENV.

In regard to this clone: At one of its ends the junction is not consistent with the germline gene, which may arise from a read error. CDR3 in amino acids: CASSRQVNNEQFF. The CDR3 DNA reads as TGTGCTAGCAGCCGACAGGTAAACAATGAGCAGTTCTTC. The chain links TRBV7-7 to TRBJ2-1, with D perhaps matching TRBD1 (6 bases). The germline V gene has CDR1 SSHAT and CDR2 FNYEAQ (reference sequence). This CDR3 has 13 residues.

J is TRBJ2-1 and V is TRBV6-6; 13 nucleotides line up with TRBD2. This CDR3 spans 15 amino acids. Germline V CDR1 and CDR2: MNHNY, SVGAGI (reference sequence). Trimming at V came to 7 bases and at J to 8 bases, leaving 8 bases not matched to a gene. The CDR3 DNA reads TGTGCCAGCACCTGGACTAGCGGGAGTAAAGATGAGCAGTTCTTC. Its protein is CASTWTSGSKDEQFF.

This clone was seen a single time. The V and J genes are TRBV4-1 and TRBJ2-5; 10 nucleotides line up with TRBD2. In germline, CDR1 is MGHRA, CDR2 YSYEKL. The V segment lost 1 base and the J segment 5 bases; nucleotides outside the gene matches: 10. The CDR3 extends over 17 amino acids. The CDR3 nucleotides are TGCGCCAGCAGCCAAGTGGGGCAGCGGGAGGGCCCGGAGACCCAGTACTTC. It codes for CASSQVGQREGPETQYF.

The chain links TRBV19 to TRBJ1-5; 9 bases fit TRBD1. The germline gives CDR1 LNHDA, CDR2 SQIVND (reference sequence). V gave up 7 bases and J gave up 6 bases; unmatched junction bases: 10. CDR3 length: 15 amino acids. The CDR3 DNA is TGTGCCAGTACCCGGTGGGGACAGGGAGCTCAGCCCCAGCATTTT. Protein: CASTRWGQGAQPQHF.

The V call is TRBV6-5, the J call TRBJ2-3; D is possibly TRBD1 (6 bases). The V end lost 6 bases, the J end lost 4 bases, and 17 bases lay between the germline ends. The CDR3 consists of 15 residues. Germline assignment: CDR1 MNHEY and CDR2 SVGAGI. For the CDR3, the DNA is TGTGCCAGCAGAAGAACAGGGATGGGGGCAGATACGCAGTATTTT. Translating gives CASRRTGMGADTQYF.

The chain has TRBV5-8 and TRBJ2-5; TRBD2 is a possible D gene (6 bases). Germline V gene lookup returns CDR1 SGHTS and CDR2 YDEGEE. The CDR3 length is 14 residues. V was trimmed by 2 bases and J by 5 bases, leaving 13 bases between them. CDR3 in amino acids: CASSFRGVSETQYF. DNA for the CDR3: TGTGCCAGCAGCTTTCGCGGGGTCTCGGAGACCCAGTACTTC. The whole variable domain, remainder taken from reference TRBV5-8 and TRBJ2-5, is EAGVTQSPTHLIKTRGQQATLRCSPISGHTSVYWYQQALGLGLQFLLWYDEGEERNRGNFPPRFSGRQFPNYSSELNVNALELEDSALYLCASSFRGVSETQYFGPGTRLLVL.

This clone was detected once. This chain joins TRBV6-6 and TRBJ1-5, with 7 bases that match TRBD1. This CDR3 region has 15 residues. Unmatched junction bases numbered 6, after V lost 0 bases and J lost 7 bases. Germline CDR1 MNHNY, CDR2 SVGAGI (reference sequence). CDR3 coding DNA: TGTGCCAGCAGTTACTCGATCCAGGGGGACCAGCCCCAGCATTTT. Its translation is CASSYSIQGDQPQHF.

The chain links TRBV18 to TRBJ1-4; 9 nucleotides match TRBD1. V was clipped by 0 bases and J by 2 bases; unmatched bases: 4. CDR1 KGHSH and CDR2 LQKENI come from the germline V gene. There are 17 residues in the CDR3. CDR3 coding DNA: TGTGCCAGCTCACCACCCGGGACAGGGATGACTAATGAAAAACTGTTTTTT. Residues: CASSPPGTGMTNEKLFF.

The gene calls are TRBV30 and TRBJ1-1, with D unclear. Germline V gene data show CDR1 as GTSNPN and CDR2 as SVGIG (reference sequence). Between the trimmed V and J ends, which lost 5 bases and 8 bases, there was a span of 15 bases. The CDR3 has 12 residues. This CDR3 is CAWGEKRGEAFF. For the CDR3, the DNA is TGTGCCTGGGGAGAGAAAAGAGGGGAAGCTTTCTTT.

This chain connects TRBV18 to TRBJ2-3, with 13 bases fitting TRBD2. This CDR3 spans 18 amino acids. Trimming removed 6 bases from V and 6 bases from J; junction bases left unmatched: 15. The V gene's germline CDR1 is KGHSH and CDR2 LQKENI. The CDR3 DNA reads as TGTGCCAGCTCTCGAGGGACTAGCGGGAAAGAGATCAGGGATACGCAGTATTTT. Protein: CASSRGTSGKEIRDTQYF.